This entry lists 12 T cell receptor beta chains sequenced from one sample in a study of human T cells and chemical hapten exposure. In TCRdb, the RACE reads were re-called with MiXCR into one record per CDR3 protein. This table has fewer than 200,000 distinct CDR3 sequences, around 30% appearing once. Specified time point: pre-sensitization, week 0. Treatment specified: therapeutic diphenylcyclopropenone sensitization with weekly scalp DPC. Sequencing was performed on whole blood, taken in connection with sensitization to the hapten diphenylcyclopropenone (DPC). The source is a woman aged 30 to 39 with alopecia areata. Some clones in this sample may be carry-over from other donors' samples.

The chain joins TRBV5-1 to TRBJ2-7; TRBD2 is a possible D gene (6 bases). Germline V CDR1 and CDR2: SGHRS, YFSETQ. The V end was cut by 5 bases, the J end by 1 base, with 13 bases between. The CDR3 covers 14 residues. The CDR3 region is CASRFPGASYEQYF. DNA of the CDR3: TGCGCCAGCAGATTTCCGGGAGCTTCCTACGAGCAGTACTTC.

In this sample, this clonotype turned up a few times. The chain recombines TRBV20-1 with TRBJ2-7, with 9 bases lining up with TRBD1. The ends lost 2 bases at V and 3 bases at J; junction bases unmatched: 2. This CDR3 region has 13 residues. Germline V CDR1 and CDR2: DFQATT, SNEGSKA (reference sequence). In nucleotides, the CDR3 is TGCAGTGCTAGACCGGGACAGGGCTACGAGCAGTACTTC. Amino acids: CSARPGQGYEQYF.

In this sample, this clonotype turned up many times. CDR3 sequence reads: CASSARTMDTEAFF. CDR3 nucleotide sequence: TGTGCCAGCAGCGCGAGAACCATGGACACTGAAGCTTTCTTT. The J gene is TRBJ1-1, the V gene TRBV9; no reliable D call. The CDR3 totals 14 residues. The germline V gene has CDR1 SGDLS and CDR2 YYNGEE. Between the trimmed V and J ends, which lost 3 bases and 3 bases, there was a span of 12 bases.

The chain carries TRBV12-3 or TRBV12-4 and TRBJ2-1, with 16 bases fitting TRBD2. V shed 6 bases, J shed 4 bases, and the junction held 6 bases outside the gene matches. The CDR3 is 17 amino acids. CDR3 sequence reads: CASSTGTSGGGYNEQFF. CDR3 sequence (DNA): TGTGCCAGCAGCACCGGGACTAGCGGGGGGGGGTACAATGAGCAGTTCTTC.

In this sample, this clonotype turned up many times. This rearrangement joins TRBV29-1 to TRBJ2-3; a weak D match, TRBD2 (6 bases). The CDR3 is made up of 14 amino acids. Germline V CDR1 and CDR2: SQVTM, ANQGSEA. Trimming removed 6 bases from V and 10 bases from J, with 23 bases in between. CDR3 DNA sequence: TGCAGCGTCACCACTAGCTTGTCCCCTGTGGCGCAGTATTTT. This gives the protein CSVTTSLSPVAQYF.

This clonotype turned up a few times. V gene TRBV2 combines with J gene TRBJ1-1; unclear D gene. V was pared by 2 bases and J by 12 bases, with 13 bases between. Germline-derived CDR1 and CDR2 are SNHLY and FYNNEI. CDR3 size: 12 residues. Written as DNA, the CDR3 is TGTGCCAGCAGTGAACAAGGTTCCGTCCCTTTCTTT. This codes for CASSEQGSVPFF.

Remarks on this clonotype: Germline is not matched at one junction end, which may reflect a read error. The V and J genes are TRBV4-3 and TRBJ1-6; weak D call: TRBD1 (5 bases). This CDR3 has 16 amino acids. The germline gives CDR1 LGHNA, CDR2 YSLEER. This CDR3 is CASSQMVGGENSALHF. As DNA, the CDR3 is TGCGCCAGCAGCCAAATGGTTGGAGGGGAAAATTCAGCCCTCCACTTT.

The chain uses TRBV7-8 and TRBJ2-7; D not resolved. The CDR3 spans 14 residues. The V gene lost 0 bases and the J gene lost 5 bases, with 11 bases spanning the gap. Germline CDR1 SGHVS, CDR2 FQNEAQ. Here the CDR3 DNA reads TGTGCCAGCAGCTTAGCGATAAAGGTACACGAGCAGTACTTC. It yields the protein CASSLAIKVHEQYF.

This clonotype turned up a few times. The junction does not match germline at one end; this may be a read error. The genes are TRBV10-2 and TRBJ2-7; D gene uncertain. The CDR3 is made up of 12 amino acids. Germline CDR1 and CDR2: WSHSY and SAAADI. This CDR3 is CASSEQNYGQYF. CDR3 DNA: TGCGCCAGCAGTGAGCAGAACTACGGGCAGTACTTC.

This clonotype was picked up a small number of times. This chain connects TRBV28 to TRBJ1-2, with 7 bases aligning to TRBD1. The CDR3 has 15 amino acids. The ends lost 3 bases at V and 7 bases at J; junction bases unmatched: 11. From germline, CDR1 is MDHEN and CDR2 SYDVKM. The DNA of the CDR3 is TGTGCCAGCAGTTTCCCGGGACAGAAAACAGTTGGCTACACCTTC. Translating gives CASSFPGQKTVGYTF.

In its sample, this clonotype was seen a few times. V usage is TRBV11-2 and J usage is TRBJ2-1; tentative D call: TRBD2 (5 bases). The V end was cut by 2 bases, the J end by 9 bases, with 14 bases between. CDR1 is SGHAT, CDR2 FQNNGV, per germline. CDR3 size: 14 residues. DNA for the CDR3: TGTGCCAGCAGCTTACCACATCCCGGGGTTGAGCAGTTCTTC. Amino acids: CASSLPHPGVEQFF.

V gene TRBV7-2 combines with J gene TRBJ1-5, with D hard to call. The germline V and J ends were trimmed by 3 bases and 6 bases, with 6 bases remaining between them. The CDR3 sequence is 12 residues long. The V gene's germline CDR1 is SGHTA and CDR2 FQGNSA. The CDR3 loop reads CASSFEGQPQHF. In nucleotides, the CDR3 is TGTGCCAGCAGCTTTGAGGGTCAGCCCCAGCATTTT.